Below, 9 T cell receptor beta chains from the same sample are listed, as sequenced in a study of blood T cell repertoires in COVID-19. TCRdb keeps only in-frame clones here, not all; method: immunoSEQ multiplex PCR. The sample has 30,000 to 45,000 clones, approximately 86% seen once. Specimen: peripheral blood. The receptors here all came from a man aged 65-85 years with acute or convalescent COVID-19.

CDR3 DNA sequence: TGCGCCAGCAGCCATGAAAGCTGGTATTCACCCCTCCACTTT. Translating gives CASSHESWYSPLHF. The chain joins TRBV4-3 to TRBJ1-6; D is ambiguous. V dropped 3 bases and J dropped 8 bases, with 11 bases sitting between them. Germline V gene data show CDR1 as LGHNA and CDR2 as YSLEER. The CDR3 contains 14 residues.

The chain couples TRBV21-1 to TRBJ1-1; no DNA check was done on the table's D call, TRBD1. TRBV21-1 is a pseudogene. CDR3 length equals 18 residues. This CDR3 is CASSKGEGTGSHYGEAFF. The CDR3 DNA sequence: TGTGCCAGCAGCAAAGGGGAAGGGACAGGGAGCCATTACGGTGAAGCTTTCTTT.

The CDR3 coding sequence is TGTGCCAGCAGCGCTAGAGGCAGTTTGGCTGGAAACACCATATATTTT. It is translated as CASSARGSLAGNTIYF. V gene TRBV9 combines with J gene TRBJ1-3; D gene ambiguous. This CDR3 has 16 residues. V lost 3 bases, J lost 2 bases, and 15 bases lay in between. Germline CDR1 is SGDLS and CDR2 is YYNGEE.

The chain recombines TRBV5-1 with TRBJ1-3; the D gene is possibly TRBD1 (6 bases). Trimming took off 5 bases at V and 0 bases at J, with 6 bases between the two ends. The CDR3 is 13 amino acids. Germline V gene lookup returns CDR1 SGHRS and CDR2 YFSETQ. The CDR3 DNA sequence: TGCGCCAGCAGGACAGGCTCTGGAAACACCATATATTTT. Amino acids: CASRTGSGNTIYF.

The V and J genes are TRBV2 and TRBJ2-1; D perhaps matches TRBD2 (6 bases). This CDR3 contains 15 residues. CDR1 and CDR2 (germline): SNHLY, FYNNEI. V was trimmed by 4 bases and J by 3 bases, leaving 13 bases between them. The CDR3 loop is CASSARDSNYNEQFF. The CDR3 bases are TGTGCCAGCAGTGCCCGGGACTCGAACTACAATGAGCAGTTCTTC.

This clone has only one observation. The chain has TRBV10-2 and TRBJ2-7; 11 positions match TRBD2. The J segment lost 4 bases and the V segment lost 6 bases, leaving 5 bases of the junction unmatched. CDR1 and CDR2 (germline): WSHSY, SAAADI. The CDR3 extends over 14 amino acids. CDR3 region: CASSQTSGKYEQYF. The CDR3 region has the DNA TGCGCCAGCAGCCAGACTAGCGGGAAATACGAGCAGTACTTC.

The chain couples TRBV28 to TRBJ2-7; no reliable D call. V was shortened by 10 bases and J by 5 bases, with 24 bases between the two germline ends. The CDR3 runs 15 residues. Germline CDR1 is MDHEN and CDR2 is SYDVKM. The CDR3: CAIERVAERWNEQYF. DNA of the CDR3: TGTGCCATCGAGCGAGTAGCAGAAAGGTGGAACGAGCAGTACTTC.

The chain has TRBV5-1 and TRBJ2-2; 11 nucleotides align to TRBD2. The J segment lost 0 bases and the V segment lost 4 bases, leaving 5 bases of the junction unmatched. CDR3 size: 17 residues. Germline V gene sequence: CDR1 SGHRS, CDR2 YFSETQ. The CDR3 is CASSDGTSGTNTGELFF. The CDR3 coding sequence is TGCGCCAGCAGCGACGGGACTAGCGGTACGAACACCGGGGAGCTGTTTTTT.

V is TRBV11-2 and J is TRBJ2-1, with a weak D call TRBD2 (5 bases). The CDR3 covers 15 residues. Germline assignment: CDR1 SGHAT and CDR2 FQNNGV. The V and J ends lost 2 bases and 8 bases respectively, with 16 bases between them. The CDR3 loop is CASSLKEPLADEQFF. The CDR3 region has the DNA TGTGCCAGCAGCTTAAAAGAACCCCTAGCCGATGAGCAGTTCTTC. The full variable domain, completed using reference TRBV11-2 and TRBJ2-1, is EAGVAQSPRYKIIEKRQSVAFWCNPISGHATLYWYQQILGQGPKLLIQFQNNGVVDDSQLPKDRFSAERLKGVDSTLKIQPAKLEDSAVYLCASSLKEPLADEQFFGPGTRLTVL.